This TCR beta chain stems from a study of T cell responses to AZD1222 COVID-19 vaccine. The study, taken as a whole, reports: The breadth and depth of Spike-specific TCRs increased once two AZD1222 doses had been given.

V shed 10 bases, J shed 5 bases, and the junction held 9 bases outside the gene matches. Germline assignment: CDR1 KGHSH and CDR2 LQKENI. CDR3 length equals 13 residues. To note about this clone: What it recognizes is unknown.

Clones were read by immunoSEQ multiplex PCR, and TCRdb kept only the in-frame ones, dropping some. Among 200,000 to 250,000 clones listed, roughly 94% were seen once. The clonotype was recovered from an adult who received the MenACWY meningococcal vaccine as a control. The chain has TRBV18 and TRBJ2-3; TRBD2 agrees at 7 bases. The sample in question was peripheral blood, obtained 28 days after the second dose of the MenACWY control vaccine. The CDR3 here is CATRAGEGDTQYF. The CDR3, as DNA: TGTGCCACCCGGGCGGGAGAGGGAGATACGCAGTATTTT.